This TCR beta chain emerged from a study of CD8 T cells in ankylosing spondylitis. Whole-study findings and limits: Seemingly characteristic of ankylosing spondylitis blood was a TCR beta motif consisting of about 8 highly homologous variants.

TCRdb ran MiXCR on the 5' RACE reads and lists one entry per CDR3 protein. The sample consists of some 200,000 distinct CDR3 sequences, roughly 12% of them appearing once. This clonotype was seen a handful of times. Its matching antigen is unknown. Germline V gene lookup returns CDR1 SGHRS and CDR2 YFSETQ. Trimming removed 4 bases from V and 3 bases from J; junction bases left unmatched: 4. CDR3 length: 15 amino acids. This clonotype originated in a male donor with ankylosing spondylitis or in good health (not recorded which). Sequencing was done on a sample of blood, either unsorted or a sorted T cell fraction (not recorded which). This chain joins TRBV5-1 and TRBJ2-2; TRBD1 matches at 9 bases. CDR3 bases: TGCGCCAGCAGCGGGGGACAGGGACACACCGGGGAGCTGTTTTTT. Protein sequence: CASSGGQGHTGELFF. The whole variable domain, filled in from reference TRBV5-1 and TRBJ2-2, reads KAGVTQTPRYLIKTRGQQVTLSCSPISGHRSVSWYQQTPGQGLQFLFEYFSETQRNKGNFPGRFSGRQFSNSRSEMNVSTLELGDSALYLCASSGGQGHTGELFFGEGSRLTVL.